A selection of T cell receptor beta chains follows, all from one sample in a study of blood T cell repertoires in COVID-19. The repertoire was sequenced with immunoSEQ multiplex PCR; TCRdb's copy has only in-frame clones and lacks some. The table shows 200,000 to 250,000 clones, with approximately 90% occurring only once. Sequenced sample: peripheral blood. The receptors were gathered from a middle-aged man with COVID-19, enrolled during active disease. Both conserved end residues are part of each CDR3. Each record gives: J gene, D gene, V gene, clone size, CDR3 protein, CDR3 DNA. The D gene is left open where the match is weak. Clone size is stated in some rows and not others, as once, few, many or a class when expanded.

>TRBJ2-2|TRBD1|TRBV27|NA
CASSLTGQVVTGELFF
TGTGCCAGCAGTTTGACGGGACAGGTTGTCACCGGGGAGCTGTTTTTT
>TRBJ1-2|NA|TRBV7-3|NA
CASSLKRVEGYTF
TGTGCCAGCAGCTTAAAGAGGGTGGAAGGCTACACCTTC
>TRBJ2-5|TRBD1|TRBV18|NA
CASSRDSQETQYF
TGTGCCAGCTCAAGGGACAGCCAAGAGACCCAGTACTTC
>TRBJ1-5|NA|TRBV28|NA
CATNWGYQPQHF
TGTGCCACCAATTGGGGCTACCAGCCCCAGCATTTT
>TRBJ2-7|NA|TRBV6-1|once
CASSEGGLLHEQYF
TGTGCCAGCAGTGAAGGGGGACTTTTGCACGAGCAGTACTTC
>TRBJ2-5|NA|TRBV7-9|once
CASSFQAYQETQYF
TGTGCCAGCAGCTTTCAGGCGTACCAAGAGACCCAGTACTTC
>TRBJ2-7|TRBD2|TRBV18|NA
CASSDSSMLAGQFYEQYF
TGTGCCAGCTCAGACAGTTCGATGTTAGCGGGCCAGTTTTACGAGCAGTACTTC
>TRBJ2-2|NA|TRBV11-1|once
CASSSDDRGTGELFF
TGTGCCAGCAGCTCTGACGATCGAGGCACCGGGGAGCTGTTTTTT
>TRBJ2-1|TRBD1|TRBV27|once
CASSPMGQGFGDEQFF
TGTGCCAGCAGTCCCATGGGACAGGGGTTCGGCGATGAGCAGTTCTTC
>TRBJ2-2|NA|TRBV7-3|NA
CASSPDRAGELFF
TGTGCCAGCAGCCCGGACAGAGCCGGGGAGCTGTTTTTT
>TRBJ2-3|NA|TRBV18|NA
CASSPRLAGFTDTQYF
TGTGCCAGCTCACCAAGGTTGGCGGGGTTCACAGATACGCAGTATTTT
>TRBJ2-3|NA|TRBV19|NA
CASSTQWAPFGTDTQYF
TGTGCCAGTAGTACTCAATGGGCCCCCTTCGGAACAGATACGCAGTATTTT
>TRBJ2-3|NA|TRBV10-3|many
CAISETLGRPDTQYF
TGTGCCATCAGCGAAACATTGGGCCGGCCAGATACGCAGTATTTT
>TRBJ2-5|NA|TRBV6-1|NA
CASSDAQETQYF
TGTGCCAGCAGTGATGCGCAAGAGACCCAGTACTTC
>TRBJ2-7|NA|TRBV12-5|once
CASGLVASPVPYEQYF
TGTGCTAGTGGTTTGGTGGCTAGCCCGGTACCCTACGAGCAGTACTTC
>TRBJ1-1|TRBD1|TRBV30|NA
CAWRLGTANTEAFF
TGTGCCTGGAGACTAGGGACAGCTAACACTGAAGCTTTCTTT
>TRBJ2-7|TRBD2|TRBV27|NA
CASSPRLAGYSYEQYF
TGTGCCAGCAGCCCACGCCTAGCGGGGTACTCCTACGAGCAGTACTTC
>TRBJ2-1|TRBD2|TRBV5-6|NA
CASSPSGGANDEQFF
TGTGCCAGCAGCCCTAGCGGGGGGGCCAACGATGAGCAGTTCTTC
>TRBJ2-1|TRBD1|TRBV7-2|NA
CASSLGAIGTGVNEQFF
TGTGCCAGCAGCTTAGGGGCGATCGGGACAGGGGTTAATGAGCAGTTCTTC
>TRBJ2-1|TRBD2|TRBV28|NA
CASRPAGLADFYNEQFF
TGTGCCAGCAGACCTGCCGGACTAGCGGATTTCTACAATGAGCAGTTCTTC
>TRBJ2-2|NA|TRBV19|NA
CASRASGELFF
TGTGCCAGTAGGGCTAGCGGGGAGCTGTTTTTT
>TRBJ2-5|TRBD1|TRBV2|once
CASSRLDRGGQETQYF
TGTGCCAGCAGCAGATTGGACAGGGGGGGGCAAGAGACCCAGTACTTC
>TRBJ1-1|TRBD1|TRBV5-1|NA
CASSPQTGMNTEAFF
TGCGCCAGCAGCCCACAGACAGGGATGAACACTGAAGCTTTCTTT
>TRBJ1-2|TRBD1|TRBV19|few
CASSLGTGGNYGYTF
TGTGCCAGTAGTCTGGGGACAGGAGGGAACTATGGCTACACCTTC
>TRBJ1-5|NA|TRBV4-3|few
CASRPGVLSNQPQHF
TGCGCCAGCAGACCAGGGGTACTGAGCAATCAGCCCCAGCATTTT
>TRBJ2-1|TRBD2|TRBV19|NA
CASSIGTSGKQFF
TGTGCCAGTAGTATCGGGACTAGCGGAAAGCAGTTCTTC
>TRBJ2-7|TRBD2|TRBV7-8|NA
CASSPGTSGDLEQYF
TGTGCCAGCAGCCCAGGGACTAGCGGAGACCTCGAGCAGTACTTC
>TRBJ2-7|TRBD1|TRBV28|NA
CASTRQGPYEQYF
TGTGCCAGCACCCGACAGGGACCCTACGAGCAGTACTTC
>TRBJ2-5|NA|TRBV28|NA
CASTQGYQETQYF
TGTGCCAGCACCCAGGGCTACCAAGAGACCCAGTACTTC
>TRBJ2-2|TRBD2|TRBV9|once
CASSATGTSGFTGELFF
TGTGCCAGCAGCGCTACCGGGACTAGCGGGTTCACCGGGGAGCTGTTTTTT
>TRBJ1-1|TRBD1|TRBV7-3|NA
CASSQGAGGNEAFF
TGTGCCAGCAGCCAGGGGGCAGGGGGCAATGAAGCTTTCTTT
>TRBJ2-2|NA|TRBV4-1|many
CASSFNGGAGELFF
TGCGCCAGCAGCTTCAACGGCGGGGCCGGGGAGCTGTTTTTT
>TRBJ2-1|TRBD2|TRBV4-1|NA
CASSQGGLAGVSSYNEQFF
TGCGCCAGCAGCCAGGGAGGACTAGCGGGAGTTAGCTCCTACAATGAGCAGTTCTTC
>TRBJ1-2|TRBD1|TRBV19|NA
CASSHRTGQYYGYTF
TGTGCCAGTAGTCACCGGACAGGCCAGTACTATGGCTACACCTTC
>TRBJ2-3|NA|TRBV7-3|once
CASSLEGGKGDTQYF
TGTGCCAGCAGCTTAGAAGGCGGGAAAGGAGATACGCAGTATTTT
>TRBJ1-3|TRBD1|TRBV19|NA
CASSVNRGISSGNTIYF
TGTGCCAGTAGTGTCAACAGGGGGATTAGCTCTGGAAACACCATATATTTT
>TRBJ1-4|TRBD1|TRBV15|NA
CATSRDRDRGDEKLFF
TGTGCCACCAGCAGAGATCGGGACAGGGGAGATGAAAAACTGTTTTTT
>TRBJ1-5|NA|TRBV6-4|NA
CASSDSSEISNQPQHF
TGTGCCAGCAGTGACTCGTCAGAAATTAGCAATCAGCCCCAGCATTTT
>TRBJ2-1|NA|TRBV21-1|NA
CASSNELADSYNEQFF
TGTGCCAGCAGCAATGAACTAGCGGACTCCTACAATGAGCAGTTCTTC
>TRBJ1-2|TRBD1|TRBV3-1/TRBV3-2|NA
CASSLGQGGYTF
TGTGCCAGCAGCCTCGGACAGGGTGGCTACACCTTC
>TRBJ2-1|NA|TRBV18|NA
CASSPLIGADNEQFF
TGTGCCAGCTCACCACTTATTGGGGCAGACAATGAGCAGTTCTTC
>TRBJ1-2|NA|TRBV18|NA
CASSPSTVNYGYTF
TGTGCCAGCTCACCATCGACAGTAAACTATGGCTACACCTTC
>TRBJ2-3|TRBD1|TRBV6-4|NA
CASSHGQGTDTQYF
TGTGCCAGCAGCCACGGACAGGGTACAGATACGCAGTATTTT
>TRBJ2-2|NA|TRBV12-5|NA
CASGLRTEKGNTGELFF
TGTGCTAGTGGTTTGAGAACAGAAAAAGGAAACACCGGGGAGCTGTTTTTT
>TRBJ2-1|TRBD2|TRBV30|NA
CAWSEGTSQYNEQFF
TGTGCCTGGAGTGAGGGGACTAGCCAGTACAATGAGCAGTTCTTC
>TRBJ1-1|NA|TRBV13|NA
CATASTGFRPGWKGTEAFF
TGTGCCACTGCCAGTACAGGGTTCCGACCCGGTTGGAAAGGCACTGAAGCTTTCTTT